A single sample gave rise to the 17 T cell receptor beta chains below, sequenced in a study of CD4+ T cells in melanoma. Assay: immunoSEQ multiplex PCR; the TCRdb copy retains only in-frame clones and omits some. The sample records roughly 120,000 clones, about 90% being singletons. The sequencing input was peripheral blood. The receptors here all came from a human donor with melanoma.

To note about this clone: An end of the junction does not agree with germline; a read error may underlie this. This same CDR3 is encoded by further DNA sequences in the sample. The V and J genes are TRBV5-1 and TRBJ2-3; 9 bases line up with TRBD1. The CDR3 is 17 residues long. Looked up from germline, CDR1 is SGHRS and CDR2 is YFSETQ. For the CDR3, the DNA is TGCGCTAGCAGCTGGACAGGGGCAGCGGGGACTGGGGATACGCAGTATTTT. It is translated as CASSWTGAAGTGDTQYF.

V is TRBV7-6 and J is TRBJ2-2; D ambiguous. Germline CDR1 and CDR2: SGHVS and FNYEAQ. CDR3 length equals 12 residues. The germline V and J ends were trimmed by 1 base and 3 bases, with 0 bases remaining between them. The CDR3 here is CASSLDTGELFF. CDR3 DNA: TGTGCCAGCAGCTTAGACACCGGGGAGCTGTTTTTT.

The V call is TRBV27, the J call TRBJ2-2, with TRBD2 matching 14 bases. CDR3 size: 22 residues. The junction had 18 bases not matched to a gene; V was cut back by 2 bases and J by 4 bases. The germline V gene has CDR1 MNHEY and CDR2 SMNVEV (reference sequence). CDR3 coding DNA: TGTGCCAGCAGTTTAAGTTTGCGATTGTTTAGGGGGACTAGCGGGAGCACCGGGGAGCTGTTTTTT. Protein sequence: CASSLSLRLFRGTSGSTGELFF.

This chain connects TRBV2 to TRBJ2-4; no reliable D call. Per the germline V gene, CDR1 is SNHLY and CDR2 is FYNNEI. This CDR3 has 13 amino acids. Deletions cut 3 bases from V and 0 bases from J, with 3 bases between. The CDR3 sequence: CASSDVAKNIQYF. CDR3 DNA: TGTGCCAGCAGTGATGTAGCCAAAAACATTCAGTACTTC.

The chain recombines TRBV19 with TRBJ2-6; 12 nucleotides line up with TRBD1. Germline CDR1 reads LNHDA; CDR2 reads SQIVND (reference sequence). The CDR3 length is 18 residues. V trimming: 3 bases; J trimming: 2 bases; junction bases outside the gene matches: 5. The CDR3 sequence: CASSIWDRGQTGANVLTF. CDR3 DNA sequence: TGTGCCAGTAGTATTTGGGACAGGGGGCAAACTGGGGCCAACGTCCTGACTTTC.

The J gene is TRBJ2-7, the V gene TRBV27; 8 nucleotides match TRBD2. The V segment lost 0 bases and the J segment 5 bases; nucleotides outside the gene matches: 6. Germline CDR1 is MNHEY and CDR2 is SMNVEV (reference sequence). The CDR3 totals 15 residues. CDR3 in DNA: TGTGCCAGCAGTTTATCCCCCGGGACTAGTGACGAGCAGTACTTC. Protein product: CASSLSPGTSDEQYF.

The V and J genes are TRBV21-1 and TRBJ2-7. TRBV21-1 is designated a pseudogene. The CDR3 is 11 residues long. The CDR3 sequence: CASSKATEQYF. As DNA, the CDR3 is TGTGCCAGCAGCAAAGCTACCGAGCAGTACTTC.

The rearrangement joins TRBV27 to TRBJ2-7; either TRBD1 or TRBD2 may fit D (5 bases each). The CDR3 consists of 13 residues. Trimming removed 3 bases at V and 7 bases at J, with 13 bases between. CDR1 MNHEY and CDR2 SMNVEV come from the germline V gene (reference sequence). CDR3 sequence: CASSFSGSLEQYF. For the CDR3, the DNA is TGTGCCAGCAGTTTCTCAGGGAGTTTGGAGCAGTACTTC.

The V and J genes are TRBV7-2 and TRBJ2-5; 8 bases fit TRBD1. V lost 8 bases and J lost 2; bases outside the gene matches: 4. This CDR3 is 13 amino acids long. Germline V gives CDR1 SGHTA, CDR2 FQGNSA. The chain's CDR3 is CASSRQGQETQYF. The CDR3 DNA is TGTGCCAGCTCGAGACAGGGGCAAGAGACCCAGTACTTC.

The chain recombines TRBV2 with TRBJ1-2, with D hard to call. This CDR3 region has 14 residues. Germline CDR1 and CDR2: SNHLY and FYNNEI. V was trimmed by 3 bases and J by 2 bases, leaving 10 bases between them. The CDR3 region is CASSDWTDNYGYTF. In DNA, the CDR3 is TGTGCCAGCAGTGATTGGACGGACAACTATGGCTACACCTTC.

The V and J genes are TRBV7-6 and TRBJ2-1, with TRBD2 matching over 10 bases. Germline CDR1 reads SGHVS; CDR2 reads FNYEAQ. Losses at the gene ends were 4 bases for V and 6 bases for J; bases not matched to a gene: 6. This CDR3 has 15 residues. The CDR3 coding sequence is TGTGCCAGCAGCTCTTTACGACTAGCGGGCAATGAGCAGTTCTTC. Translating gives CASSSLRLAGNEQFF.

The J gene is TRBJ1-1, the V gene TRBV2; a possible D gene is TRBD1 (5 bases). CDR3 length equals 14 residues. V was shortened by 6 bases and J by 5 bases, with 16 bases between the two germline ends. The germline gives CDR1 SNHLY, CDR2 FYNNEI. CDR3 nucleotides: TGTGCCAGCAGGGGGGAGCGGGGCCGAACTGAAGCTTTCTTT. It is translated as CASRGERGRTEAFF.

In its sample, this clone was seen once. In nucleotides, the CDR3 is TGTGCCAGCAGCTTAGTGAGCGGGGGCTCCTACAATGAGCAGTTCTTC. This translates into CASSLVSGGSYNEQFF. V and J are TRBV7-2 and TRBJ2-1; TRBD2 matches 8 bases. Germline values: CDR1 SGHTA, CDR2 FQGNSA. V lost 1 base and J lost 0; bases outside the gene matches: 2. There are 16 residues in the CDR3.

The J gene is TRBJ2-1, the V gene TRBV4-1; TRBD2 is a possible D gene (7 bases). The CDR3 length is 14 residues. Germline lookup yields CDR1 MGHRA and CDR2 YSYEKL. Trimming stripped 3 bases from V and 10 bases from J, with 16 bases between. The CDR3 region is CASSHGGGVREQFF. The CDR3 DNA sequence: TGCGCCAGCAGCCACGGCGGGGGCGTTCGGGAGCAGTTCTTC.

The chain employs TRBV18 and TRBJ2-4; D call uncertain. Trimming stripped 2 bases from V and 9 bases from J, with 8 bases between. The CDR3 totals 12 residues. Germline assignment: CDR1 KGHSH and CDR2 LQKENI. CDR3 sequence reads: CASSPGDGIQYF. CDR3 nucleotide sequence: TGTGCCAGCTCACCAGGGGATGGCATTCAGTACTTC.

V and J are TRBV4-2 and TRBJ1-3; D remains unclear. V was clipped by 0 bases and J by 4 bases, with 4 bases between them. CDR3 length: 13 amino acids. Germline V gene lookup returns CDR1 LGHNA and CDR2 YNFKEQ. CDR3 amino acids: CASSQEWGNTIYF. DNA for the CDR3: TGTGCCAGCAGCCAAGAGTGGGGAAACACCATATATTTT.

The gene calls are TRBV6-5 and TRBJ2-7; D unclear. The CDR3 extends over 13 amino acids. Germline V lookup: CDR1 MNHEY, CDR2 SVGAGI. The V and J ends lost 2 bases and 5 bases respectively, with 10 bases between them. The CDR3 loop reads CASSYGVRDEQYF. DNA for the CDR3: TGTGCCAGCAGTTACGGGGTAAGGGACGAGCAGTACTTC.